This T cell receptor beta chain was observed in a study of T-cell memory formation after mild COVID-19. CDR1 and CDR2 (germline): LNHDA, SQIVND (reference sequence). The CDR3 runs 15 residues. V was pared by 7 bases and J by 2 bases, with 2 bases of the junction left unmatched. TCRdb itself ran the 5' RACE reads through MiXCR, one entry per CDR3 protein. Among about 140,000 distinct CDR3 sequences listed, more than 13% were seen once. Sequenced sample: PBMCs or a T cell subset sorted from them (not recorded which). The gene calls are TRBV19 and TRBJ2-1; 13 nucleotides align to TRBD2. The receptor was derived from an adult woman who had mild COVID-19 (a few samples of this study predate the infection). Cell type and time point are not known. As DNA, the CDR3 is TGTGCCAGTACAGGACTAGCGGGGGCCTACAATGAGCAGTTCTTC. Translated: CASTGLAGAYNEQFF. The variable domain in full, with the rest retrieved from reference TRBV19 and TRBJ2-1, is DGGITQSPKYLFRKEGQNVTLSCEQNLNHDAMYWYRQDPGQGLRLIYYSQIVNDFQKGDIAEGYSVSREKKESFPLTVTSAQKNPTAFYLCASTGLAGAYNEQFFGPGTRLTVL.